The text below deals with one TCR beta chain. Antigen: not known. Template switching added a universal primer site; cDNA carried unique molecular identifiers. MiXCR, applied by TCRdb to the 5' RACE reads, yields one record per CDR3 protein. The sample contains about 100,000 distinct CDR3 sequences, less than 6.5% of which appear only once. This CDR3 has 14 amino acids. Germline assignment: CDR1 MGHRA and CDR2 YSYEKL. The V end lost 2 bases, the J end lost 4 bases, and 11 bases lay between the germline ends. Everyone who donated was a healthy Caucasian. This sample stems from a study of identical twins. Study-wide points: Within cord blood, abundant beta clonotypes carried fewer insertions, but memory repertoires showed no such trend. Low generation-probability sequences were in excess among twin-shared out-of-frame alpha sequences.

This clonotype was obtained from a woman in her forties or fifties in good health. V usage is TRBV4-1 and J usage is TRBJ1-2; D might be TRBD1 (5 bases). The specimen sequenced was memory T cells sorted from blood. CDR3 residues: CASSQRDHLYGYTF. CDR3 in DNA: TGCGCCAGCAGCCAAAGGGACCATCTCTATGGCTACACCTTC.